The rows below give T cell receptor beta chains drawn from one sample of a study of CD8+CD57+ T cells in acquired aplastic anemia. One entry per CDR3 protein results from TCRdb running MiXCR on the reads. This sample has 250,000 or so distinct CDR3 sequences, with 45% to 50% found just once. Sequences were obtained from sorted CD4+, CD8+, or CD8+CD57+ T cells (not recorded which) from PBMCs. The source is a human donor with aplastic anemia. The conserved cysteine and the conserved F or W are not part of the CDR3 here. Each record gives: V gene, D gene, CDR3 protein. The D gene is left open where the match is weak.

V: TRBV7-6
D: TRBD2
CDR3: ASSTEVPSGYANTGELF

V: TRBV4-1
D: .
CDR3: ASSHAGPLYEQY

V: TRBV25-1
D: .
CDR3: ARRGPYYEQY

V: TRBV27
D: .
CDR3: ASSLAGRGETQY

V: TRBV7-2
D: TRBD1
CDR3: ASSSRGHYGYT

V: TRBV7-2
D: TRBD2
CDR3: ASSLVPSGGAETQY

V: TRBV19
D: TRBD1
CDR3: ASNQYRTGNYGYT

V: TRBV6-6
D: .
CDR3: ASSRHRRYSNQPQH

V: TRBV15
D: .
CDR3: ATSRSTTDPYEQY

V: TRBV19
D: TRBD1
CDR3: ASSTTGGSLEPQH

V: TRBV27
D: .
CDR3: ASSLGVNSPLH

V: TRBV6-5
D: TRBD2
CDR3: ASSLERGRTDTQY

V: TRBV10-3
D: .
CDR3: AISESSLAARIYGYT

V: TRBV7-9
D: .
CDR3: ASSPLRADTQY

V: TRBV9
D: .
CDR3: ASSVGMGTDTQY

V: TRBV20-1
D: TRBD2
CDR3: SAPPGGNTDTQY

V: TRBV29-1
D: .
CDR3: SVDTGCYGYT

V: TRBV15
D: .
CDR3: ATSRDSGLFYGYT

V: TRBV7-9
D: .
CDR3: ASSPTSGQAYNEQF

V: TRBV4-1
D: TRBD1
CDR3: ASSQVPGGGETQY